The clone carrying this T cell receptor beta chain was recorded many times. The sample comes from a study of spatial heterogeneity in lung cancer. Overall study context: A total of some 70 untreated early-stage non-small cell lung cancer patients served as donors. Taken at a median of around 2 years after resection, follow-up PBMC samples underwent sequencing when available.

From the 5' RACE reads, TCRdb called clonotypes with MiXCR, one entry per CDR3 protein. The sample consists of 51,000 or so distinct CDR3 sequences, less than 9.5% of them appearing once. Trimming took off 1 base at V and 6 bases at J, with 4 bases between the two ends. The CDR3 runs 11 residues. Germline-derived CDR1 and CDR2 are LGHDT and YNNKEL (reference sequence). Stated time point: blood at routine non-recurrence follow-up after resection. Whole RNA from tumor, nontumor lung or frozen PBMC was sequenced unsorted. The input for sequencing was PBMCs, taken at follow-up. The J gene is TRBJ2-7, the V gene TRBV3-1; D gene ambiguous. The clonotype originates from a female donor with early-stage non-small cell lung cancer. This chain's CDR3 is CASSQAFEQYF. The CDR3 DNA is TGTGCCAGCAGCCAAGCCTTCGAGCAGTACTTC.